Listed below are T cell receptor beta chains from one sample, sequenced in a study of cytomegalovirus exposure and HLA in healthy donors. Clones were sequenced by immunoSEQ multiplex PCR, and TCRdb holds only the in-frame ones, with some missing. The table lists around 170,000 clones, 81% of them singletons. The specimen was PBMCs. The receptor set was obtained from a middle-aged man in good health and CMV-seronegative. Each CDR3 is given with its conserved first and last residue. Fields, in order: J gene, clone size, D gene, V gene, CDR3 DNA, CDR3 protein. D genes are given only for firm matches. Clone size is given for some rows only: seen once, a few or many times, or a class if the clone is expanded.

>TRBJ2-2|NA|TRBD1|TRBV11-3
TGTGCCAGCAGCTCCTCCGGGACAGAACTCGGGGAGCTGTTTTTT
CASSSSGTELGELFF
>TRBJ1-1|NA|TRBD1|TRBV19
TGTGCCAGTAGTGTCTGGGACAGGGGACCAGACACTGAAGCTTTCTTT
CASSVWDRGPDTEAFF
>TRBJ1-3|NA|TRBD1|TRBV7-9
TGTGCCAGCAGCTTAAGGGGGCAGGTATTGTCTGGAAACACCATATATTTT
CASSLRGQVLSGNTIYF
>TRBJ2-5|NA|NA|TRBV10-3
TGTGCCATCAGGCCGGGACTGGGGGGAGAGACCCAGTACTTC
CAIRPGLGGETQYF
>TRBJ2-1|NA|NA|TRBV6-1
TGTGCCAGCAGTGATACCTATTCAAGGACAGAATCTACTGACGAGCAGTTCTTC
CASSDTYSRTESTDEQFF
>TRBJ2-7|NA|TRBD2|TRBV11-2
TGTGCCAGCAGCCTTACTAGCGGGGGGGGGTACGAGCAGTACTTC
CASSLTSGGGYEQYF
>TRBJ2-1|NA|NA|TRBV6-1
TGTGCCAGCAAAAAGGTGGGAGGCGATGAGCAGTTCTTC
CASKKVGGDEQFF
>TRBJ2-1|NA|TRBD1|TRBV19
TGTGCCAGTAGTATTGTGCAGGGGGTAAACAATGAGCAGTTCTTC
CASSIVQGVNNEQFF
>TRBJ1-6|NA|NA|TRBV5-6
TGTGCCAGCAAACAGGACACATCCTATAATTCACCCCTCCACTTT
CASKQDTSYNSPLHF
>TRBJ1-5|NA|TRBD1|TRBV19
TGTGCCAGTAGTACGATAACTGACAGGGGAAGACAGCCCCAGCATTTT
CASSTITDRGRQPQHF
>TRBJ1-4|many|NA|TRBV19
TGTGCCAGTACCCCCGCTAATGCAGTAGGGGTGGAAAAACTGTTTTTT
CASTPANAVGVEKLFF
>TRBJ2-7|NA|TRBD2|TRBV18
TGTGCCAGCTCACCGACTAGCGGGGGGGCAAACGAGCAGTACTTC
CASSPTSGGANEQYF
>TRBJ1-6|NA|NA|TRBV4-1
TGCGCCAGCAGCCAAGTCGGACTCTCCTTGAGCTCCTATAATTCACCCCTCCACTTT
CASSQVGLSLSSYNSPLHF
>TRBJ2-1|once|TRBD2|TRBV6-1
TGTGCCAGCAGTGAAGATGAGATAGCGGGGGGGCGAAAAGAGCAGTTCTTC
CASSEDEIAGGRKEQFF
>TRBJ2-3|NA|TRBD1|TRBV18
TGTGCCAGCTCACCGGACAGGGTGAGAGGAGATACGCAGTATTTT
CASSPDRVRGDTQYF
>TRBJ1-2|NA|NA|TRBV27
TGTGCCAGCATGGGACGGGGGAATACTAACTATGGCTACACCTTC
CASMGRGNTNYGYTF
>TRBJ2-3|NA|TRBD2|TRBV9
TGTGCCAGCAGCGTAGTCGAGGGCGGGGGGAACACAGATACGCAGTATTTT
CASSVVEGGGNTDTQYF
>TRBJ1-2|NA|NA|TRBV2
TGTGCCAGCAGTTGGACAGTTGTTGGTGGCTACACCTTC
CASSWTVVGGYTF
>TRBJ2-1|NA|NA|TRBV5-1
TGCGCCAGCAGCCCTGAGGCAAATGAGCAGTTCTTC
CASSPEANEQFF
>TRBJ2-1|NA|TRBD2|TRBV5-5
TGTGCCAGCAGCTTGGGTAGCGGGGGAACCTACAATGAGCAGTTCTTC
CASSLGSGGTYNEQFF
>TRBJ1-6|NA|NA|TRBV14
TGTGCCAGCAGTCTTCTGACGGGTAATTCACCCCTCCACTTT
CASSLLTGNSPLHF
>TRBJ2-2|NA|TRBD2|TRBV7-2
TGTGCCAGCAGCTCTAGCGGGGGGGCGAGAACCGGGGAGCTGTTTTTT
CASSSSGGARTGELFF
>TRBJ2-3|NA|TRBD2|TRBV19
TGTGCCTCGGGGACTAGCGCAGCAGATACGCAGTATTTT
CASGTSAADTQYF
>TRBJ1-1|NA|NA|TRBV19
TGTGCCAGTAGTATCCCGCCAGGGGAGAAAGCTTTCTTT
CASSIPPGEKAFF
>TRBJ1-2|NA|TRBD1|TRBV7-8
TGTGCCAGCAGTAACCCTGACAGGGGCCGTAACTATGGCTACACCTTC
CASSNPDRGRNYGYTF
>TRBJ2-7|NA|NA|TRBV11-1
TGTGCCAGCAGCTTAGCAGGGACTTACGAGCAGTACTTC
CASSLAGTYEQYF
>TRBJ1-5|NA|TRBD1|TRBV6-5
TGTGCCAGCAGTTCCGGACAGGGGATGGGCAATCAGCCCCAGCATTTT
CASSSGQGMGNQPQHF
>TRBJ2-1|NA|NA|TRBV7-9
TGTGCCAGCAGCTTAGTCACGGACAACAATGAGCAGTTCTTC
CASSLVTDNNEQFF
>TRBJ2-7|NA|NA|TRBV6-5
TGTGCCTCCCGAGGACTCTACGAGCAGTACTTC
CASRGLYEQYF
>TRBJ2-2|NA|TRBD2|TRBV2
TGTGCCAGCAGTGGGAGCGGGGGGGCGCCCACCGGGGAGCTGTTTTTT
CASSGSGGAPTGELFF
>TRBJ2-3|NA|TRBD2|TRBV18
TGTGCCAGCAGCGGGGGGAGCACAGATACGCAGTATTTT
CASSGGSTDTQYF
>TRBJ2-2|NA|TRBD2|TRBV5-1
TGCGCCAGCAGCCCGCGGACTAGCGGGGCAAGCGGGGAGCTGTTTTTT
CASSPRTSGASGELFF
>TRBJ2-4|NA|NA|TRBV27
TGTGCCAGCAGCCTCTCCCCCCAGGGAATGCTAGTCAAAAACATTCAGTACTTC
CASSLSPQGMLVKNIQYF
>TRBJ2-5|NA|NA|TRBV5-1
TGCGCCAGCAGCTTGGGGCGGGAACAAGAGACCCAGTACTTC
CASSLGREQETQYF
>TRBJ2-5|NA|TRBD2|TRBV11-1
TGTGCCAGCAGCTTAGCCCACGGGGGGTTACAAGAGACCCAGTACTTC
CASSLAHGGLQETQYF
>TRBJ2-5|NA|NA|TRBV20-1
TGCAGTGCAAACAGGGAGGAGACCCAGTACTTC
CSANREETQYF
>TRBJ1-2|once|TRBD1|TRBV4-2
TGTGCCAGCAGCCAACTAGGAGGGACAGGTAGTGTGACTCATGGCTACACCTTC
CASSQLGGTGSVTHGYTF
>TRBJ2-1|NA|NA|TRBV5-4
TGTGCCAGCAGCCGGAGGTGGGTACGCGATGAGCAGTTCTTC
CASSRRWVRDEQFF
>TRBJ2-3|few|NA|TRBV5-1
TGCGCCTGTTATCAGTCGGGGGATACGCAGTATTTT
CACYQSGDTQYF
>TRBJ1-5|NA|NA|TRBV5-8
TGTGCCAGCAGCTTGTGGGGCAGTCAACCCCAGCATTTT
CASSLWGSQPQHF
>TRBJ2-5|NA|TRBD2|TRBV30
TGTGCCTCCACTGGGGAGGGAGAGACCCAGTACTTC
CASTGEGETQYF
>TRBJ1-4|NA|NA|TRBV7-2
TGTGCCAGCAGCTTAGTGATGAGAGAAAAACTGTTTTTT
CASSLVMREKLFF
>TRBJ1-6|NA|NA|TRBV19
TGTGCCAGTAGGGCGACATCCGTTAATTCACCCCTCCACTTT
CASRATSVNSPLHF
>TRBJ2-7|NA|TRBD2|TRBV6-6
TGTGCCAGCCGGGAGGGGAGCTCCTACGAGCAGTACTTC
CASREGSSYEQYF
>TRBJ2-7|NA|TRBD2|TRBV7-2
TGTGCCAGCCGGCTAGCGGGGGCACCCTACGAGCAGTACTTC
CASRLAGAPYEQYF
>TRBJ2-2|NA|NA|TRBV5-1
TGCGCCAGCAGCTTCCACGACTCAACCGGGGAGCTGTTTTTT
CASSFHDSTGELFF
>TRBJ2-5|NA|NA|TRBV11-2
TGTGCCAGCAGCTTAGAAGGGGGAAGGGCGACCCAGTACTTC
CASSLEGGRATQYF
>TRBJ1-5|NA|NA|TRBV7-9
TGTGCCAGCAGCTTAGGCGGAGACAATCAGCCCCAGCATTTT
CASSLGGDNQPQHF
>TRBJ1-6|NA|TRBD1|TRBV4-1
TGCGCCAGCAGCCAACACCCGGGACAGGAGCAATCACCCCTCCACTTT
CASSQHPGQEQSPLHF
>TRBJ2-2|NA|NA|TRBV4-3
TGCGCCAGCAGCCAAGATATTGGGGCCACCGGGGAGCTGTTTTTT
CASSQDIGATGELFF
>TRBJ1-5|NA|NA|TRBV18
TGTGCCAGCTCACCATTCCGGCCCGGTCGGGATGTCGTTCAGCCCCAGCATTTT
CASSPFRPGRDVVQPQHF